This entry concerns a single TCR beta chain. Antigen: not known. The length of the CDR3 is 17 residues. Trimming shortened V by 0 bases and J by 2 bases, and 17 bases separated the two germline ends. Germline lookup yields CDR1 SGHRS and CDR2 YFSETQ. Prepared libraries of TCR beta cDNA carried unique molecular identifiers. In TCRdb, the PCR reads were re-called with MiXCR into one record per CDR3 protein. The sample carries hundreds of thousands of distinct CDR3 sequences, around 47% recorded once. The entry originates in a study of post-analysis software for immune sequencing data. General study results and limits: The authors found that F measure strongly co-clustered same-batch samples. Elevated frequency relative to controls characterized roughly 5 TRBV segments in patients, TRBV5-6, TRBV5-1 and TRBV20-1 among them.

V usage is TRBV5-1 and J usage is TRBJ1-2; weak D call: TRBD1 (6 bases). The TCR was taken from a girl aged 10-17 years with multiple sclerosis. Sample: blood. CDR3 coding DNA: TGCGCCAGCAGCTTGGAGGTGCGGGGGCGGAAAAACTATGGCTACACCTTC. It codes for CASSLEVRGRKNYGYTF.